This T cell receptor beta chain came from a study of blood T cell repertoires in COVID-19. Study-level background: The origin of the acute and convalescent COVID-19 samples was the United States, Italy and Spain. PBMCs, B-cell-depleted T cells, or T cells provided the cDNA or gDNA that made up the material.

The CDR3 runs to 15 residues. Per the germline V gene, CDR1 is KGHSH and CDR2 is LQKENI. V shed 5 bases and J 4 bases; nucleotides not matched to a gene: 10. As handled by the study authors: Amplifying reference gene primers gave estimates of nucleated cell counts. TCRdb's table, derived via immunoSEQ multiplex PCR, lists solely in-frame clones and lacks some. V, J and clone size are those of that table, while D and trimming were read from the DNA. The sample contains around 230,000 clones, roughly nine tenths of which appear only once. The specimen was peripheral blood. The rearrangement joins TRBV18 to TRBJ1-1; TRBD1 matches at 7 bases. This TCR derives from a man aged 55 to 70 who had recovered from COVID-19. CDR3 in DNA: TGTGCCAGCTCAACCACCACAGGGGCGAGCACTGAAGCTTTCTTT. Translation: CASSTTTGASTEAFF.